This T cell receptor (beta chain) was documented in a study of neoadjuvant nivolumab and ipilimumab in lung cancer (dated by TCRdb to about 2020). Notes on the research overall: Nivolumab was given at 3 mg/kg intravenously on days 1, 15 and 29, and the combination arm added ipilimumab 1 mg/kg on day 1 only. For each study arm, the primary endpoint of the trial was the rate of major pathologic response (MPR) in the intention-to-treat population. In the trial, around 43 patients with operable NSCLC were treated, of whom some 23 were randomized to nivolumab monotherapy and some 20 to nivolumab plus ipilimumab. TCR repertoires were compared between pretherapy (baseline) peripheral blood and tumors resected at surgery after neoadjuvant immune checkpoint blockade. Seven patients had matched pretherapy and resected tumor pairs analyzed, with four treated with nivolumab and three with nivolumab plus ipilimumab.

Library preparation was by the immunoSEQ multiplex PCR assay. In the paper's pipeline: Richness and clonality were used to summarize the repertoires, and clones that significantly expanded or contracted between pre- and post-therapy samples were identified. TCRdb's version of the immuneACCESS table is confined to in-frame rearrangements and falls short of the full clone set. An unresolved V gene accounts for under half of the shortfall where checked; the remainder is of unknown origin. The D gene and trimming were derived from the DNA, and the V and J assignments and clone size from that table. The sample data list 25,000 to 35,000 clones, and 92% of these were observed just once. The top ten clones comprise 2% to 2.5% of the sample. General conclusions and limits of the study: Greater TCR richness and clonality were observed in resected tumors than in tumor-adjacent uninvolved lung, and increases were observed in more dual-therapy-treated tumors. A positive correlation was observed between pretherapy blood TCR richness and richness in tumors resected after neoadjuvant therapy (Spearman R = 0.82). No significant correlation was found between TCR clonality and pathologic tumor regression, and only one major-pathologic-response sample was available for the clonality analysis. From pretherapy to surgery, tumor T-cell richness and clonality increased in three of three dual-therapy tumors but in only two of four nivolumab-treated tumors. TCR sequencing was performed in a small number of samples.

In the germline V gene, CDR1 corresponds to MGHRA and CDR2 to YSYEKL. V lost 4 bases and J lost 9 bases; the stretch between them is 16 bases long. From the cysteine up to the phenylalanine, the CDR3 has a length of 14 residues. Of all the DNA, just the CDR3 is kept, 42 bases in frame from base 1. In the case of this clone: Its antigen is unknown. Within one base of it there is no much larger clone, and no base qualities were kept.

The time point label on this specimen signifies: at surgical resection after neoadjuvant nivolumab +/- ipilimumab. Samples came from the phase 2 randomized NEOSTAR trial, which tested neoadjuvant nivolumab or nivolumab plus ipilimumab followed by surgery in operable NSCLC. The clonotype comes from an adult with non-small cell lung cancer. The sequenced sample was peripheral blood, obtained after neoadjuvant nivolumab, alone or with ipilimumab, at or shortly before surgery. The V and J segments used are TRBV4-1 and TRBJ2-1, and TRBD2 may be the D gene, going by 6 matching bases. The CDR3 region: CASSPDSFGGEQFF. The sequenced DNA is TGCGCCAGCAGCCCCGACTCCTTCGGGGGTGAGCAGTTCTTC.